This TCR beta chain was sequenced during a study of blood T cells in healthy people across ages. A word on this clonotype: What it binds is not known.

Germline V gene lookup returns CDR1 LNHNV and CDR2 YYDKDF (reference sequence). V was clipped by 4 bases and J by 5 bases, with 4 bases between them. This CDR3 contains 11 residues. A J-beta primer mix and a sample-barcoded 5' primer were used in a second PCR of roughly 6 to 12 cycles. One entry per CDR3 protein results from TCRdb running MiXCR on the 5' RACE reads. The data hold around 940,000 distinct CDR3 sequences, with roughly 47% observed a single time. Overall study findings and caveats: TCR beta diversity, measured per million T cells, fell in a roughly linear way with age.

The V call is TRBV15, the J call TRBJ2-3; D uncertain. The TCR originated in a woman in her sixties in good health. Sequencing used blood. The DNA for the CDR3 is TGTGCCACCAGCAAGAAAGATACGCAGTATTTT. This translates into CATSKKDTQYF.